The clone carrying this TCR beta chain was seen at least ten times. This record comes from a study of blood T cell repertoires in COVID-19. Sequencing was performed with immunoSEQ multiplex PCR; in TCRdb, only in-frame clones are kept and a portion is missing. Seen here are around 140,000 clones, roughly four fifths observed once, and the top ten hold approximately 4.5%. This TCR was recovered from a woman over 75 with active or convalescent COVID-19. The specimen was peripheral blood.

CDR3 DNA: TGTGCCAGCAGTGTGACAAAGACCGCACCCTATGGCTACACCTTC. It specifies CASSVTKTAPYGYTF. The chain is built from TRBV2 and TRBJ1-2, with D hard to call. The CDR3 has 15 residues. V was cut by 4 bases and J by 4 bases, with 16 bases left in between. CDR1 is SNHLY, CDR2 FYNNEI, per germline. Full variable domain (outside the CDR3, taken from reference TRBV2 and TRBJ1-2): EPEVTQTPSHQVTQMGQEVILRCVPISNHLYFYWYRQILGQKVEFLVSFYNNEISEKSEIFDDQFSVERPDGSNFTLKIRSTKLEDSAMYFCASSVTKTAPYGYTFGSGTRLTVV.